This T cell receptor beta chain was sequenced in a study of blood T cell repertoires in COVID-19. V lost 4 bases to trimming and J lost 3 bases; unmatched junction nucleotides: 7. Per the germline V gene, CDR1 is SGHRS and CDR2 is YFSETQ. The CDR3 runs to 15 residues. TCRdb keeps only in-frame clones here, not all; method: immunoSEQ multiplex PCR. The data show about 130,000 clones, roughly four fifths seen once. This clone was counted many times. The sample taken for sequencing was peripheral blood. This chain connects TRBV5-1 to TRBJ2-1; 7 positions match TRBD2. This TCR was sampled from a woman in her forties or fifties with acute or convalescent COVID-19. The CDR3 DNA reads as TGCGCCAGCAGCACCCTAAGCGGGGACTACAATGAGCAGTTCTTC. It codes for CASSTLSGDYNEQFF.